These 17 T cell receptor beta chains share one sample of origin, sequenced in a study of tumor-infiltrating lymphocytes in primary liver carcinoma. Without any cell sorting, roughly 20-32 mg of bulk tissue yielded co-extracted RNA and DNA. Synthesis of TCR beta cDNA was carried out from approximately 500 ng total RNA with a constant-region primer. Slightly modified ARM-PCR with three nested multiplex PCR rounds yielded TCR beta libraries. Primers for the first two PCR rounds were TRBV1-TRBV30 forward primers and a C-beta reverse primer (roughly 10 cycles per round). TCRdb passed the multiplex PCR reads through MiXCR, listing each CDR3 protein once. The data contain approximately 190,000 distinct CDR3 sequences, 70% to 90% of them singletons. The specimen sequenced was tumor tissue from primary liver carcinoma. The receptors come from a man in his forties or fifties with primary liver carcinoma and hepatitis B virus infection.

Comments on this clonotype: A much larger clone differs by one base, so this may be a read error. The chain recombines TRBV5-1 with TRBJ2-7; either TRBD1 or TRBD2 may fit D (5 bases each). Looked up from germline, CDR1 is SGHRS and CDR2 is YFSETQ. Trimming left V 6 bases short and J 1 base short, with 11 bases between. This CDR3 region has 13 residues. CDR3 DNA sequence: TGCGCCAGCACCCGGGACGGATCCTACGAGCAGTACTTC. Protein sequence: CASTRDGSYEQYF.

This clonotype has just one count. At one boundary the junction diverges from the germline segment, which might be a read error. This sequence joins TRBV29-1 and TRBJ2-2; the match to TRBD2 covers 9 bases. Germline CDR1 reads SQVTM; CDR2 reads ANQGSEA. The CDR3 has 15 amino acids. CDR3 region: CSVGTSQANTGELFF. CDR3 in DNA: TGTAGCGTTGGGACTAGCCAGGCGAACACCGGGGAGCTGTTCTTT.

A remark on this clonotype: A junction boundary mismatches the germline segment, possibly from a read error. The chain joins TRBV5-6 to TRBJ2-2; the match to TRBD2 covers 8 bases. CDR3 length equals 17 residues. Germline lookup yields CDR1 SGHDT and CDR2 YYEEEE. The CDR3 loop reads CASSLWGLVRTTVELFF. As DNA, the CDR3 is TGTGCCAGCAGCTTATGGGGACTAGTGCGGACGACCGTGGAGCTGTTTTTT.

Comments on this clonotype: One end of the junction fails to match germline, which may point to a read error. The V call is TRBV29-1, the J call TRBJ2-7, with 11 bases identical to TRBD1. Germline values: CDR1 SQVTM, CDR2 ANQGSEA. This CDR3 comprises 13 residues. The CDR3 loop is CRVEWGTGGEQYF. CDR3 bases: TGCAGAGTTGAATGGGGGACAGGGGGGGAGCAGTACTTC.

Details on this clonotype: An end of the junction does not agree with germline; a read error may underlie this. The V and J genes are TRBV11-1 and TRBJ1-1; a possible D gene is TRBD1 (6 bases). This CDR3 is 15 amino acids long. CDR1 is SGHAT and CDR2 is FQDESV in the germline V gene (reference sequence). The CDR3 coding sequence is TGTGACAGCAGTTTAGCAGGGGCTGGGAACACTGAAGCTTTCTTT. Translation: CDSSLAGAGNTEAFF.

Worth noting for this clonotype: Sequence at one end of the junction differs from germline and may be a read error. J is TRBJ1-1 and V is TRBV29-1; a weak D match, TRBD1 (5 bases). CDR3 length: 11 residues. Per the germline V gene, CDR1 is SQVTM and CDR2 is ANQGSEA. CDR3 region: CSAYRSTEAIF. As DNA, the CDR3 is TGCAGCGCCTACAGGAGCACTGAAGCTATCTTT. Using reference TRBV29-1 and TRBJ1-1 for the parts outside the CDR3, the full variable domain is SAVISQKPSRDICQRGTSLTIQCQVDSQVTMMFWYRQQPGQSLTLIATANQGSEATYESGFVIDKFPISRPNLTFSTLTVSNMSPEDSSIYLCSAYRSTEAIFGQGTRLTVV.

In this sample, this clonotype turned up once. The junction departs from the called germline gene at one end, perhaps through a read error. The V gene is TRBV28, the J gene TRBJ2-7; D might be TRBD1 or TRBD2, each matching 5 bases. CDR1 is MDHEN and CDR2 is SYDVKM in the germline V gene. CDR3 length: 13 residues. The DNA of the CDR3 is TGTGCCAGCAGTCCAAGGGACGCCTACAAGCAGTACTTC. It is translated as CASSPRDAYKQYF.

With respect to this clonotype: The junction shows a germline mismatch at one end, possibly a read error. V gene TRBV10-3 combines with J gene TRBJ1-2; D remains unclear. Per the germline V gene, CDR1 is ENHRY and CDR2 is SYGVKD. This CDR3 contains 14 residues. CDR3 coding DNA: TGTGCCATCAGTGAAACATGGCTGAGCTATTGCTACACCTTC. As protein: CAISETWLSYCYTF.

This clonotype occurred many times. A clone one base away is much larger, so this may be a read error. J is TRBJ2-7 and V is TRBV29-1, with TRBD2 as a possible D gene (6 bases). The CDR3 has 13 residues. V was cut by 8 bases and J by 7 bases, with 21 bases left in between. Germline V gives CDR1 SQVTM, CDR2 ANQGSEA. CDR3 region: CSIGDLPVWEQYF. CDR3 nucleotide sequence: TGCAGCATAGGGGACTTACCTGTCTGGGAGCAGTACTTC.

This clonotype was observed a few times. Given a much more abundant clone one base away, this may be a read error. The chain uses TRBV2 and TRBJ1-2; D gene uncertain. The CDR3 runs to 14 residues. In germline, CDR1 is SNHLY, CDR2 FYNNEI. V lost 1 base, J lost 7 bases, and 13 bases lay in between. Here the CDR3 DNA reads TGTGCCAGCAGTGAAGATCTGGGGAGAGGTGGCTACACCTTC. This gives the protein CASSEDLGRGGYTF. Filled out from reference TRBV2 and TRBJ1-2, the complete variable domain reads EPEVTQTPSHQVTQMGQEVILRCVPISNHLYFYWYRQILGQKVEFLVSFYNNEISEKSEIFDDQFSVERPDGSNFTLKIRSTKLEDSAMYFCASSEDLGRGGYTFGSGTRLTVV.

Points on this clonotype: The conserved phenylalanine or tryptophan is not found at the CDR3 terminus, so this likely reflects a read error. CDR3 DNA: TGTACCAGCAGTCGACACATGAACACTGAAGCTTTCATT. Amino acid sequence: CTSSRHMNTEAFI. The chain couples TRBV6-6 to TRBJ1-1, with D unresolved. This CDR3 has 13 residues. Germline values: CDR1 MNHNY, CDR2 SVGAGI (reference sequence).

With respect to this clonotype: This likely comes from a read error, as the CDR3 has no conserved phenylalanine or tryptophan at its end. The chain employs TRBV14 and TRBJ2-1; 8 bases fit TRBD2. The CDR3 runs 16 residues. Germline CDR1 is SGHDN and CDR2 is FVKESK. CDR3 sequence: CSSSAVAGWVNNEQFL. The CDR3 DNA is TGTTCCAGCAGTGCCGTAGCGGGATGGGTAAATAATGAGCAGTTCTTA.

The chain's CDR3 is CSVEDTGGNTYEQYF. CDR3 DNA sequence: TGCAGCGTTGAAGACACGGGAGGGAACACCTACGAGCAGTACTTC. This rearrangement joins TRBV29-1 to TRBJ2-7; 8 bases agree with TRBD2. The CDR3 contains 15 residues. V shed 0 bases and J 2 bases; nucleotides not matched to a gene: 6. Germline V gives CDR1 SQVTM, CDR2 ANQGSEA.

This clonotype was detected many times. The chain has TRBV13 and TRBJ2-7; TRBD1 might be the D (6 bases). Trimming shortened V by 4 bases and J by 3 bases, and 7 bases separated the two germline ends. CDR3 length equals 12 residues. Looked up from germline, CDR1 is PRHDT and CDR2 is FYEKMQ (reference sequence). The CDR3 bases are TGTGCCAGCAGCTCAGGGGTCTACGAGCAGTACTTC. Its protein is CASSSGVYEQYF.

About this clonotype: Germline is not matched at one junction end, which may reflect a read error. This chain connects TRBV29-1 to TRBJ1-2; TRBD1 is a possible D gene (5 bases). CDR3 length: 12 amino acids. CDR1 SQVTM and CDR2 ANQGSEA come from the germline V gene. The DNA for the CDR3 is TGCAGCGTTGATTCAGGGACGTTTGGCTATGCCTTC. Amino acid sequence: CSVDSGTFGYAF.

Concerning this clonotype itself: No conserved phenylalanine or tryptophan is present at the end of the CDR3, so a read error is the likely explanation. This chain joins TRBV6-1 and TRBJ1-1; D not resolved. The CDR3 length is 13 residues. CDR1 is MNHNS and CDR2 is SASEGT in the germline V gene. The V end lost 7 bases, the J end lost 1 base, and 10 bases lay between the germline ends. DNA for the CDR3: TGTGCCAGCACCTATTCAGGGAACACTGAAGCTTTCGTT. It codes for CASTYSGNTEAFV.

On this clonotype itself: This may be a read error, as it is one base from a much larger clone. CDR3 loop: CASSPELSYNERFF. The CDR3, as DNA: TGCGCCAGCAGCCCGGAGCTCTCCTACAATGAGCGGTTCTTC. The chain carries TRBV5-1 and TRBJ2-1; D not resolved. Per germline, CDR1 SGHRS and CDR2 YFSETQ. There are 14 residues in the CDR3.